This T cell receptor beta chain is from a study of blood T cell repertoires in COVID-19. On the study more broadly: The analysed material was cDNA or gDNA that came from T cells, B-cell-depleted T cells, or PBMCs.

The CDR3 runs 12 residues. The germline CDR1 and CDR2 sequences are MNHEY and SVGAGI. Deletions cut 7 bases from V and 7 bases from J, with 14 bases between. Donors were grouped by their self-reported clinical history. Either two negative PCRs, clearance, or symptom resolution qualified Cohort 3 donors as recovered. Authors' analysis steps: Amplification of reference gene primers was used by the study to estimate nucleated cell counts. Using immunoSEQ multiplex PCR, the repertoire was profiled, and TCRdb retains in-frame clones only, with some absent. V and J calls and clone size are as listed in that table; D and trimming were resolved from the DNA. The data hold a few hundred thousand clones, with 65% to 85% observed a single time.

Material for sequencing was PBMCs or T cells enriched from blood (not recorded which). The gene calls are TRBV6-5 and TRBJ2-7; unclear D gene. This clonotype originated in a man aged 45-65 years who had recovered from COVID-19. The CDR3 protein is CASISAAWEQYF. The CDR3 DNA follows: TGTGCCAGCATCAGTGCGGCGTGGGAGCAGTACTTC.